The 25 T cell receptor beta chains in this list originate from one sample, sequenced in a study of OX40 agonist ivuxolimab in advanced cancers. Generated by immunoSEQ multiplex PCR, the TCRdb table keeps only in-frame clones and is missing some. The sample records tens of thousands of clones, roughly 89% being singletons. Sequenced here: CD4+ or CD8+ T cells sorted from blood, sampled in a trial of the OX40 agonist ivuxolimab. The source of these receptors is an adult with an advanced solid tumor such as melanoma, head and neck, liver or kidney cancer.

J is TRBJ2-5 and V is TRBV7-5; the listed D gene, TRBD2, was not tested against the DNA. TRBV7-5 is noted as a pseudogene. The CDR3 covers 13 residues. The CDR3 DNA sequence: TGTGTCAGATTGGGGAGGGCGGGAGAGACCCAGTACTTC. Translating gives CVRLGRAGETQYF.

This clone has a single count. The chain employs TRBV27 and TRBJ2-1; TRBD2 matches at 12 bases. With V trimmed by 3 bases and J by 8 bases, 2 bases remained unmatched. CDR3 length: 14 amino acids. Germline V gives CDR1 MNHEY, CDR2 SMNVEV (reference sequence). This chain's CDR3 is CASSFLAGGDEQFF. The CDR3 bases are TGTGCCAGCAGTTTCCTAGCGGGAGGGGATGAGCAGTTCTTC.

The chain employs TRBV10-3 and TRBJ2-7, with 9 bases matching TRBD1. The CDR3 has 15 residues. From germline, CDR1 is ENHRY and CDR2 SYGVKD. V lost 7 bases to trimming and J lost 3 bases; unmatched junction nucleotides: 10. The CDR3 protein is CAITEGGTGSYEQYF. CDR3 sequence (DNA): TGTGCCATCACCGAGGGTGGGACAGGGAGCTACGAGCAGTACTTC.

This chain connects TRBV4-1 to TRBJ1-5; D is perhaps TRBD1 (5 bases). Trimming took 0 bases from V and 5 from J, leaving 11 bases between them. The V gene's germline CDR1 is MGHRA and CDR2 YSYEKL. There are 15 residues in the CDR3. The CDR3 is CASSQDSQGYQPQHF. The CDR3 bases are TGCGCCAGCAGCCAAGACAGTCAGGGATATCAGCCCCAGCATTTT.

The chain joins TRBV15 to TRBJ2-1; TRBD1 aligns across 8 bases. The CDR3 has 15 amino acids. The J segment lost 9 bases and the V segment lost 0 bases, leaving 7 bases of the junction unmatched. The germline V gene has CDR1 LNHNV and CDR2 YYDKDF (reference sequence). This CDR3 reads CATSRDRQGASEQFF. The CDR3 nucleotides read TGTGCCACCAGCAGAGATCGTCAGGGGGCTAGTGAGCAGTTCTTC.

The chain joins TRBV7-9 to TRBJ2-3, with D perhaps TRBD2 (5 bases). V lost 0 bases to trimming and J lost 4 bases, with 17 bases between them. This CDR3 comprises 17 residues. The V gene's germline CDR1 is SEHNR and CDR2 FQNEAQ (reference sequence). The CDR3 reads CASSLAHGGPGPDTQYF. The CDR3 nucleotides read TGTGCCAGCAGCTTAGCGCACGGAGGTCCGGGCCCAGATACGCAGTATTTT. Filled out from reference TRBV7-9 and TRBJ2-3, the complete variable domain reads DTGVSQNPRHKITKRGQNVTFRCDPISEHNRLYWYRQTLGQGPEFLTYFQNEAQLEKSRLLSDRFSAERPKGSFSTLEIQRTEQGDSAMYLCASSLAHGGPGPDTQYFGPGTRLTVL.

This chain uses TRBV30 with TRBJ2-1; D is ambiguous. The germline V gene encodes CDR1 GTSNPN and CDR2 SVGIG (reference sequence). This CDR3 comprises 15 residues. Trimming removed 4 bases from V and 0 bases from J, with 13 bases in between. CDR3 residues: CAWNSVVDSYNEQFF. As DNA, the CDR3 is TGTGCCTGGAATTCGGTGGTGGACTCCTACAATGAGCAGTTCTTC.

The rearrangement joins TRBV15 to TRBJ2-7; the D call may be TRBD1 or TRBD2 (5 bases each). Germline CDR1 reads LNHNV; CDR2 reads YYDKDF (reference sequence). V lost 5 bases and J 6 bases, leaving 14 bases between the germline ends. This CDR3 has 13 amino acids. This chain's CDR3 is CATSGWDRLEQYF. The CDR3 bases are TGTGCCACCAGCGGATGGGACCGGCTCGAGCAGTACTTC. Complete variable domain (other parts from reference TRBV15 and TRBJ2-7): DAMVIQNPRYQVTQFGKPVTLSCSQTLNHNVMYWYQQKSSQAPKLLFHYYDKDFNNEADTPDNFQSRRPNTSFCFLDIRSPGLGDTAMYLCATSGWDRLEQYFGPGTRLTVT.

With regard to this clone: Other DNA sequences in this specimen translate into the identical CDR3. V usage is TRBV6-1 and J usage is TRBJ2-5; D call uncertain. CDR3 size: 13 residues. Trimming removed 4 bases from V and 1 base from J, with 7 bases in between. CDR1 is MNHNS, CDR2 SASEGT, per germline. CDR3 in amino acids: CASSGGSQETQYF. CDR3 in DNA: TGTGCCAGCAGTGGAGGCAGCCAAGAGACCCAGTACTTC.

This clone was detected only once. This chain connects TRBV5-1 to TRBJ2-1, with TRBD2 matching 14 bases. The J segment lost 13 bases and the V segment lost 4 bases, leaving 4 bases of the junction unmatched. The CDR3 is 13 residues long. Germline V lookup: CDR1 SGHRS, CDR2 YFSETQ. The CDR3 loop is CASSGGLAGGQFF. The CDR3 DNA reads as TGCGCCAGCAGCGGAGGACTAGCGGGAGGACAGTTCTTC.

The table lists this clone with a count of one. This chain uses TRBV5-4 with TRBJ2-1; a possible D gene is TRBD2 (6 bases). Trimming took 0 bases from V and 4 from J, leaving 8 bases between them. Looked up from germline, CDR1 is SGHNT and CDR2 is YYREEE (reference sequence). CDR3 length equals 14 residues. Here the CDR3 DNA reads TGTGCCAGCAGCTTGGCGGGGGAATACAATGAGCAGTTCTTC. It translates to CASSLAGEYNEQFF. Using reference TRBV5-4 and TRBJ2-1 for the parts outside the CDR3, the full variable domain is ETGVTQSPTHLIKTRGQQVTLRCSSQSGHNTVSWYQQALGQGPQFIFQYYREEENGRGNFPPRFSGLQFPNYSSELNVNALELDDSALYLCASSLAGEYNEQFFGPGTRLTVL.

The chain uses TRBV6-1 and TRBJ1-2; the D is unclear. Trimming cost V 7 bases and J 4 bases, with 19 bases left between them. This CDR3 has 15 amino acids. Germline V lookup: CDR1 MNHNS, CDR2 SASEGT. Written as DNA, the CDR3 is TGTGCCAGCACAAGTAAAAGGGCGGGTACCTATGGCTACACCTTC. Residues: CASTSKRAGTYGYTF.

The chain recombines TRBV19 with TRBJ1-3; 8 positions agree with TRBD1. The CDR3 extends over 17 amino acids. Unmatched junction bases numbered 10, after V lost 5 bases and J lost 1 base. Germline V CDR1 and CDR2: LNHDA, SQIVND (reference sequence). CDR3 sequence: CASSSGTGMGSGNTIYF. In DNA, the CDR3 is TGTGCCAGTAGTTCCGGGACAGGAATGGGATCTGGAAACACCATATATTTT.

V usage is TRBV7-6 and J usage is TRBJ2-3, with D possibly matching TRBD2 (6 bases). The CDR3 is 16 amino acids. V was cut by 0 bases and J by 1 base, with 11 bases left in between. Germline V CDR1 and CDR2: SGHVS, FNYEAQ. The DNA of the CDR3 is TGTGCCAGCAGCTTAGCGGGGGGAGGACGCACAGATACGCAGTATTTT. Translation: CASSLAGGGRTDTQYF.

The V and J genes are TRBV7-3 and TRBJ2-4; a possible D gene is TRBD1 (6 bases). CDR1 is SGHTA, CDR2 FQGTGA, per germline. Trimming took 5 bases from V and 9 from J, leaving 14 bases between them. The CDR3 length is 13 residues. The DNA for the CDR3 is TGTGCCAGCAGCATATACCAGGGGAGCATTCAGTACTTC. Translation gives CASSIYQGSIQYF. Full variable domain (missing parts from reference TRBV7-3 and TRBJ2-4): GAGVSQTPSNKVTEKGKYVELRCDPISGHTALYWYRQSLGQGPEFLIYFQGTGAADDSGLPNDRFFAVRPEGSVSTLKIQRTERGDSAVYLCASSIYQGSIQYFGAGTRLSVL.

This chain uses TRBV5-4 with TRBJ2-7; D gene ambiguous. The V end lost 0 bases, the J end lost 5 bases, and 15 bases lay between the germline ends. The CDR3 has 15 residues. From germline, CDR1 is SGHNT and CDR2 YYREEE (reference sequence). The CDR3 sequence: CASSLGTPNFNEQYF. CDR3 nucleotide sequence: TGTGCCAGCAGCTTGGGAACGCCGAACTTCAACGAGCAGTACTTC.

This clone was seen more than once but under ten times. The chain carries TRBV19 and TRBJ1-3; 9 bases line up with TRBD1. Germline V gene lookup returns CDR1 LNHDA and CDR2 SQIVND (reference sequence). V was pared by 5 bases and J by 10 bases, with 12 bases of the junction left unmatched. This CDR3 is 15 amino acids long. The CDR3 sequence is CASSLVGQGLTTIYF. CDR3 nucleotides: TGTGCCAGTAGTCTTGTGGGACAGGGACTTACAACCATATATTTT.

The chain carries TRBV6-5 and TRBJ1-3; D is perhaps TRBD1 (6 bases). V lost 2 bases and J 2 bases, leaving 13 bases between the germline ends. The CDR3 has 16 residues. The V gene's germline CDR1 is MNHEY and CDR2 SVGAGI. The CDR3 nucleotides are TGTGCCAGCAGTTACAACAGGGAGAGGACTGGAAACACCATATATTTT. Translating it yields CASSYNRERTGNTIYF.

The rearrangement links TRBV7-2 to TRBJ1-1, with D unresolved. Germline CDR1 and CDR2: SGHTA and FQGNSA. V was shortened by 2 bases and J by 7 bases, with 5 bases between the two germline ends. The CDR3 spans 11 residues. Here the CDR3 reads CASSLRFEAFF. CDR3 bases: TGTGCCAGCAGCTTACGTTTTGAAGCTTTCTTT.

The chain recombines TRBV2 with TRBJ2-3, with TRBD2 identical over 12 bases. CDR3 length: 14 amino acids. The junction had 9 bases not matched to a gene; V was cut back by 11 bases and J by 6 bases. Germline CDR1 reads SNHLY; CDR2 reads FYNNEI. In nucleotides, the CDR3 is TGTGCCGCCAGACTAGCGGGAGATATGGATACGCAGTATTTT. This sequence encodes CAARLAGDMDTQYF.

The V and J genes are TRBV10-2 and TRBJ1-1; 7 positions agree with TRBD1. Germline values: CDR1 WSHSY, CDR2 SAAADI. Losses at the gene ends were 4 bases for V and 7 bases for J; bases not matched to a gene: 9. CDR3 length: 14 residues. CDR3 loop: CASSGQGFTGEAFF. The CDR3 bases are TGCGCCAGCAGTGGACAGGGCTTCACCGGTGAAGCTTTCTTT.

The gene calls are TRBV28 and TRBJ1-1; D perhaps matches TRBD1 (6 bases). Deletions cut 5 bases from V and 4 bases from J, with 23 bases between. The CDR3 totals 17 residues. Germline V gives CDR1 MDHEN, CDR2 SYDVKM. The CDR3 DNA reads TGTGCCAGCAGTCCCTATAGGGGCAGGGGACTCAGCACTGAAGCTTTCTTT. It specifies CASSPYRGRGLSTEAFF.

This rearrangement joins TRBV5-1 to TRBJ1-4; 8 positions agree with TRBD1. This CDR3 is built from 15 residues. In germline, CDR1 is SGHRS, CDR2 YFSETQ. J was trimmed by 7 bases and V by 0 bases; bases with no gene match: 5. CDR3 DNA: TGCGCCAGCAGCTTGGGGGACAGGTTGACTGAAAAACTGTTTTTT. Translation: CASSLGDRLTEKLFF.

This chain links TRBV7-2 with TRBJ1-1; D is perhaps TRBD1 (5 bases). The CDR3 has 14 amino acids. Germline loops: CDR1 SGHTA, CDR2 FQGNSA. V dropped 0 bases and J dropped 6 bases, with 11 bases sitting between them. As DNA, the CDR3 is TGTGCCAGCAGCTTAGCGTCCCAGGGAGCTGAAGCTTTCTTT. As protein: CASSLASQGAEAFF.

This chain links TRBV27 with TRBJ2-7, with D possibly TRBD1 on 6 matching bases. Trimming left V 7 bases short and J 0 bases short, with 13 bases between. This CDR3 has 14 amino acids. Germline V CDR1 and CDR2: MNHEY, SMNVEV (reference sequence). CDR3 nucleotides: TGTGCCAGCAAACAGGGTTTTGCCTCCTACGAGCAGTACTTC. Its protein is CASKQGFASYEQYF.